This TCR beta chain stems from a study of shared clonotypes between healthy human individuals. Study as a whole: Each donor's CD4 naive and CD4 memory cells filled three plates apiece, CD8 naive two, and CD8 memory one. Study-wide points: Tissue TCR repertoires likely differ from these blood-only repertoires. Generation probability values for non-shared clonotypes were lower than those for clonotypes shared by all four donors.

Negatively enriched CD4+ T cells were divided by CD45RA into naive and memory. Concerning this clone itself: Its target is not known.

Data came from immunoSEQ multiplex PCR; TCRdb stores just in-frame clones and leaves some out. This sample has more than 2,000,000 clones, with over 85% found just once. Trimming stripped 7 bases from V and 1 base from J, with 12 bases between. CDR1 is SNHLY and CDR2 is FYNNEI in the germline V gene. CDR3 length: 14 residues. The TCR sequence derives from a man younger than 30 in good health. Some clones in this sample may be carry-over from other donors' samples. Sequenced material: naive CD4+ T cells from PBMCs. Subset meaning: CD45RA+ positively selected. J is TRBJ2-3 and V is TRBV2; D not certain. The CDR3 spells CASTTGRRTDTQYF. CDR3 bases: TGTGCCAGCACCACTGGGCGGCGCACAGATACGCAGTATTTT.